This is a list of T cell receptor beta chains from one sample in a study of vaccination effects on CD4 cells after COVID-19. Their specific antigens are unknown. The protocol was immunoSEQ multiplex PCR, while the TCRdb copy is restricted to in-frame clones and leaves out a portion. The repertoire holds 47,000 or so clones, with 60% to 75% as singletons. The sequencing used CD4+ T cells from PBMCs cultured without peptide, collected after COVID-19 vaccination. The origin of the receptors is a human donor who received a COVID-19 vaccine. Both conserved end residues are trimmed from each CDR3. A D gene is named only where the DNA matches it firmly. The size entry is marked missing in some rows and otherwise reads once, few, many or a size class.

clone size: NA; D gene: TRBD1; CDR3 length: 14; J gene: TRBJ2-5; V gene: TRBV23-1; CDR3 protein: ASSLLDRADQETQY
clone size: NA; D gene: NA; CDR3 length: 11; J gene: TRBJ1-1; V gene: TRBV7-2; CDR3 protein: ASSRGTTTEAF
clone size: NA; D gene: NA; CDR3 length: 12; J gene: TRBJ1-1; V gene: TRBV19; CDR3 protein: ASKGERMNTEAF
clone size: NA; D gene: NA; CDR3 length: 15; J gene: TRBJ1-5; V gene: TRBV19; CDR3 protein: ASRKRGRGASNQPQH
clone size: few; D gene: NA; CDR3 length: 14; J gene: TRBJ1-3; V gene: TRBV11-2; CDR3 protein: ASSLDRGNSGNTIY
clone size: many; D gene: NA; CDR3 length: 13; J gene: TRBJ2-2; V gene: TRBV5-6; CDR3 protein: ASSLGQVYTGELF
clone size: once; D gene: TRBD1; CDR3 length: 11; J gene: TRBJ1-1; V gene: TRBV10-2; CDR3 protein: ASSGQGATEAF
clone size: NA; D gene: NA; CDR3 length: 11; J gene: TRBJ2-3; V gene: TRBV6-6; CDR3 protein: ASKSPRTDTQY
clone size: NA; D gene: NA; CDR3 length: 12; J gene: TRBJ1-1; V gene: TRBV2; CDR3 protein: ASSDSDLDTEAF
clone size: NA; D gene: TRBD2; CDR3 length: 13; J gene: TRBJ2-7; V gene: TRBV7-2; CDR3 protein: ASSISTSGVYEQY
clone size: once; D gene: NA; CDR3 length: 12; J gene: TRBJ2-2; V gene: TRBV7-2; CDR3 protein: ASSLSGSTGELF
clone size: NA; D gene: TRBD2; CDR3 length: 16; J gene: TRBJ2-7; V gene: TRBV16; CDR3 protein: ASSSPGTSGRFSYEQY
clone size: NA; D gene: NA; CDR3 length: 13; J gene: TRBJ1-2; V gene: TRBV5-1; CDR3 protein: ASSLGTAFDYGYT
clone size: NA; D gene: NA; CDR3 length: 14; J gene: TRBJ2-6; V gene: TRBV24-1; CDR3 protein: ATSDGDSSGANVLT
clone size: NA; D gene: NA; CDR3 length: 13; J gene: TRBJ1-4; V gene: TRBV4-2; CDR3 protein: ASSRVSFEDEKLF
clone size: NA; D gene: NA; CDR3 length: 11; J gene: TRBJ1-5; V gene: TRBV6-1; CDR3 protein: ASSEGINQPQH
clone size: NA; D gene: TRBD1; CDR3 length: 12; J gene: TRBJ1-5; V gene: TRBV2; CDR3 protein: ASSLGTVNQPQH
clone size: NA; D gene: TRBD1; CDR3 length: 12; J gene: TRBJ1-2; V gene: TRBV30; CDR3 protein: AWAGTGDFYGYT
clone size: NA; D gene: NA; CDR3 length: 12; J gene: TRBJ1-1; V gene: TRBV6-6; CDR3 protein: ASSYDRVNTEAF
clone size: NA; D gene: NA; CDR3 length: 10; J gene: TRBJ1-1; V gene: TRBV12-3/TRBV12-4; CDR3 protein: ASTFRNTEAF
clone size: few; D gene: TRBD1; CDR3 length: 12; J gene: TRBJ1-1; V gene: TRBV5-1; CDR3 protein: ASSWDRANTEAF
clone size: medium-sized; D gene: TRBD1; CDR3 length: 13; J gene: TRBJ1-1; V gene: TRBV19; CDR3 protein: ASSPADRLNTEAF
clone size: few; D gene: NA; CDR3 length: 13; J gene: TRBJ2-7; V gene: TRBV10-1; CDR3 protein: ASSESVSGAVVLN
clone size: NA; D gene: NA; CDR3 length: 14; J gene: TRBJ2-6; V gene: TRBV7-2; CDR3 protein: ASSLSIGAGANVLT
clone size: NA; D gene: NA; CDR3 length: 15; J gene: TRBJ1-6; V gene: TRBV11-2; CDR3 protein: ASSPPEGSSYNSPLH